The entry below describes one T cell receptor beta chain. This entry is derived from a study of shared clonotypes between healthy human individuals. Trimming cost V 5 bases and J 4 bases, with 18 bases left between them. There are 16 residues in the CDR3. The V gene's germline CDR1 is SGHRS and CDR2 YFSETQ. Under the authors' procedure: There were no quality scores in the junction-only immunoSEQ sequences, so filtering differed. TCRdb's copy holds only in-frame clones and misses some; the assay was immunoSEQ multiplex PCR. The D gene and trimming were derived from the DNA, and the V and J assignments and clone size from that table. Among over a million clones listed, approximately 68% were seen once.

This rearrangement joins TRBV5-1 to TRBJ2-2; D is unclear. The receptor was derived from a man younger than 35 in good health. Sequencing was performed on memory CD4+ T cells sorted from blood. As to subset: CD45RA-negative fraction. DNA of the CDR3: TGCGCCAGCAGAAATTACATACCAGGCACCACCGGGGAGCTGTTTTTT. It codes for CASRNYIPGTTGELFF.